This entry describes one T cell receptor (beta chain). Its target is unknown. The data are from a study of a mutant IDH1 vaccine in newly diagnosed glioma. Study details: Vaccines were first given 4-6 weeks after radiotherapy alone, or with temozolomide cycles. Weeks 35 and 47 hosted visits V12 and V13, respectively.

The time point: week 47, end of study. What each vaccine dose contained was 300 ug of mutant IDH1 20-mer peptide, accompanied by topical imiquimod. Sequencing used immunoSEQ multiplex PCR; TCRdb keeps in-frame clones, though not all of them. Here the sample spans some 21,000 clones, 84% being singletons. The V gene end was trimmed by 7 bases and the J gene end by 7 bases; junction bases not matched to a gene: 10. Germline V gene data show CDR1 as SQVTM and CDR2 as ANQGSEA. The CDR3 spans 14 residues. Specimen: PBMCs, collected from a glioma patient whose treatment included an IDH1 peptide vaccine. This clonotype was obtained from a man aged 40-49 years with glioma. The chain is built from TRBV29-1 and TRBJ2-2; 9 bases are shared with TRBD1. In DNA form, the CDR3 reads TGCAGCGCGTCCCCGGACAGGGGCGGCGGGGAGCTGTTTTTT. This gives the protein CSASPDRGGGELFF.